This TCR beta chain was identified in a study of control samples from healthy donors and cancer patients. The length of the CDR3 is 16 residues. The V gene's germline CDR1 is LGHNA and CDR2 YSLEER. Trimming cost V 4 bases and J 1 base, with 14 bases left between them. TCRdb keeps only in-frame clones here, not all; method: immunoSEQ multiplex PCR. The sample has under 200,000 clones; approximately 93% are singletons. This rearrangement joins TRBV4-3 to TRBJ1-5; D is ambiguous. This clonotype originated in a woman in her forties in good health. Sequencing was performed on blood. The CDR3 sequence is CASSPKRGLSNQPQHF. As DNA, the CDR3 is TGCGCCAGCAGCCCCAAAAGAGGACTGAGCAATCAGCCCCAGCATTTT.